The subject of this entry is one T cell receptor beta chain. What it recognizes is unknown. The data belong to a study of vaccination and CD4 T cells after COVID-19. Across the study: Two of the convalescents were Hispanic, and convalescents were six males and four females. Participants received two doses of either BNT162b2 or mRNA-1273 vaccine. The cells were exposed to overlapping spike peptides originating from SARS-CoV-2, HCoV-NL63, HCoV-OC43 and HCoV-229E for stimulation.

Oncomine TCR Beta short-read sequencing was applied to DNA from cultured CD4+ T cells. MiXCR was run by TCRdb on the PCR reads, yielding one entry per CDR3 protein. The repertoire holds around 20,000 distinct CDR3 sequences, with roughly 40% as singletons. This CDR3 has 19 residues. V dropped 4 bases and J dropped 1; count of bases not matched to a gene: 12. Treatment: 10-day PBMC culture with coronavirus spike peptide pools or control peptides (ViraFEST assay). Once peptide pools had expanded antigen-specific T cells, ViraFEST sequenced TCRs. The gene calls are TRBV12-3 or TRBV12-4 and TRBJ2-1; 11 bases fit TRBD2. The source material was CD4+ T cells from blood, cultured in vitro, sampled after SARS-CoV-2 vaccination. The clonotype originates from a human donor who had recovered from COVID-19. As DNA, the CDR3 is TGTGCCAGCAGTTCCGTAGGTAGCGGGGGGGCCGAGTCCTACAATGAGCAGTTCTTC. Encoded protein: CASSSVGSGGAESYNEQFF.